A single sample gave rise to the 30 T cell receptor beta chains below, sequenced in a study of OX40 agonist ivuxolimab in advanced cancers. Sequencing was performed with immunoSEQ multiplex PCR; in TCRdb, only in-frame clones are kept and a portion is missing. This sample has approximately 82,000 clones; about four fifths occur once, and the top ten carry around 25%. The input for sequencing was CD4+ or CD8+ T cells sorted from blood, taken in a trial of the OX40 agonist ivuxolimab. All receptors come from an adult with an advanced solid tumor such as melanoma, head and neck, liver or kidney cancer.

Points on this clone: The junction departs from the called germline gene at one end, perhaps through a read error. The J gene is TRBJ1-2, the V gene TRBV10-3; D remains unclear. The CDR3 totals 16 residues. CDR1 is ENHRY, CDR2 SYGVKD, per germline. CDR3 bases: TGTGCCATGAGTGGAGATTCGGGGAACCGGGCCTATGGCTACACCTTC. This gives the protein CAMSGDSGNRAYGYTF.

The chain joins TRBV2 to TRBJ2-1; tentatively, D is TRBD2 (6 bases). V shed 6 bases and J shed 0 bases, with 12 bases lying between them. Germline assignment: CDR1 SNHLY and CDR2 FYNNEI. There are 15 residues in the CDR3. The chain's CDR3 is CASRGIAVSYNEQFF. The DNA for the CDR3 is TGTGCCAGCAGGGGGATAGCGGTCTCCTACAATGAGCAGTTCTTC.

The genes are TRBV14 and TRBJ1-3; possibly TRBD1 for D (5 bases). The CDR3 is 15 residues long. Trimming removed 4 bases from V and 10 bases from J, with 20 bases in between. CDR1 and CDR2 (germline): SGHDN, FVKESK. CDR3 sequence: CASSPLQDSVGTIYF. The CDR3 DNA sequence: TGTGCCAGCAGCCCTCTACAGGATTCGGTTGGGACCATATATTTT.

The rearrangement links TRBV19 to TRBJ1-5; 11 bases align to TRBD1. The CDR3 totals 13 residues. V trimming: 6 bases; J trimming: 6 bases; junction bases outside the gene matches: 1. Germline V gene sequence: CDR1 LNHDA, CDR2 SQIVND (reference sequence). CDR3 nucleotide sequence: TGTGCCAGTAGGGACAGGGGGCTTCAGCCCCAGCATTTT. Its translation is CASRDRGLQPQHF.

The V call is TRBV2, the J call TRBJ1-2; a weak D match, TRBD1 (6 bases). Germline assignment: CDR1 SNHLY and CDR2 FYNNEI. This CDR3 spans 14 amino acids. With 5 bases removed from V and 0 bases from J, the gap between germline ends came to 10 bases. The DNA for the CDR3 is TGTGCCAGCAGTAGGACAGTCTCTAACTATGGCTACACCTTC. Translation: CASSRTVSNYGYTF.

This chain uses TRBV2 with TRBJ2-5; 8 positions agree with TRBD1. The J call could be wrong; TRBJ2-7 is a better fit for the DNA end. The CDR3 totals 14 residues. Germline lookup yields CDR1 SNHLY and CDR2 FYNNEI. The CDR3 loop is CASSPGQVSYEQYF. The CDR3 DNA follows: TGTGCCAGCAGCCCGGGACAGGTATCCTACGAGCAGTACTTC.

The rearrangement links TRBV19 to TRBJ1-1, with 7 bases matching TRBD1. This CDR3 is built from 14 residues. V was pared by 6 bases and J by 2 bases, with 6 bases of the junction left unmatched. Germline-derived CDR1 and CDR2 are LNHDA and SQIVND (reference sequence). The CDR3 region is CASRPGGRNTEAFF. The CDR3, as DNA: TGTGCCAGTAGGCCAGGGGGGAGAAACACTGAAGCTTTCTTT.

The V call is TRBV5-1, the J call TRBJ2-1; no definite D call. CDR3 size: 12 residues. Trimming took off 4 bases at V and 8 bases at J, with 10 bases between the two ends. Germline CDR1 is SGHRS and CDR2 is YFSETQ. The CDR3: CASSPRHDEQFF. In DNA, the CDR3 is TGCGCCAGCAGCCCCAGGCACGATGAGCAGTTCTTC.

The chain has TRBV4-2 and TRBJ2-1; TRBD2 agrees at 9 bases. This CDR3 has 12 amino acids. Trimming cost V 6 bases and J 8 bases; bases outside gene matches: 2. Germline-derived CDR1 and CDR2 are LGHNA and YNFKEQ. The chain's CDR3 is CASRIAGDEQFF. DNA for the CDR3: TGTGCCAGCAGAATAGCGGGAGATGAGCAGTTCTTC.

This clone has just a few counts. The genes are TRBV5-6 and TRBJ2-7; D is unclear. Trimming cost V 2 bases and J 6 bases, with 9 bases left between them. The CDR3 runs 12 residues. Germline assignment: CDR1 SGHDT and CDR2 YYEEEE. CDR3 region: CASSLRFLEQYF. The CDR3 DNA is TGTGCCAGCAGCTTACGATTTCTCGAGCAGTACTTC.

J is TRBJ2-5 and V is TRBV6-1; D possibly uses TRBD1 or TRBD2 (5 bases each). Trimming removed 3 bases from V and 4 bases from J, with 9 bases in between. Germline CDR1 reads MNHNS; CDR2 reads SASEGT. The CDR3 spans 13 residues. CDR3: CASSDLGTETQYF. The CDR3 DNA follows: TGTGCCAGCAGTGATTTGGGGACAGAGACCCAGTACTTC.

The chain uses TRBV28 and TRBJ2-5, with 10 bases fitting TRBD2. This CDR3 is built from 16 residues. Germline V gives CDR1 MDHEN, CDR2 SYDVKM. J was trimmed by 2 bases and V by 3 bases; bases with no gene match: 6. The CDR3 DNA follows: TGTGCCAGCAGTTTGTCAGGACTAGCGGTACAAGAGACCCAGTACTTC. Protein sequence: CASSLSGLAVQETQYF.

The CDR3 spells CAWSPDRRGEQFF. As DNA, the CDR3 is TGTGCCTGGAGTCCCGACAGACGGGGTGAGCAGTTCTTC. This sequence joins TRBV30 and TRBJ2-1; D possibly matches TRBD1 or TRBD2 (5 bases each). The CDR3 runs 13 residues. Germline loops: CDR1 GTSNPN, CDR2 SVGIG (reference sequence). Trimming left V 2 bases short and J 9 bases short, with 14 bases between. Using reference TRBV30 and TRBJ2-1 for the parts outside the CDR3, the full variable domain is SQTIHQWPATLVQPVGSPLSLECTVEGTSNPNLYWYRQAAGRGLQLLFYSVGIGQISSEVPQNLSASRPQDRQFILSSKKLLLSDSGFYLCAWSPDRRGEQFFGPGTRLTVL.

As regards this clone: The same CDR3 also results from other DNA sequences found in this sample. The rearrangement uses TRBV5-1 and TRBJ2-1; TRBD1 or TRBD2 may be the D gene (5 bases each). V was shortened by 2 bases and J by 4 bases, with 10 bases between the two germline ends. This CDR3 has 14 residues. CDR1 and CDR2 (germline): SGHRS, YFSETQ. CDR3 nucleotide sequence: TGCGCCAGCAGCTTCCGGGACGGATACAATGAGCAGTTCTTC. It codes for CASSFRDGYNEQFF.

The chain combines TRBV28 with TRBJ1-3, with 8 bases aligning to TRBD1. J was trimmed by 0 bases and V by 5 bases; bases with no gene match: 9. This CDR3 region has 17 residues. CDR1 is MDHEN and CDR2 is SYDVKM in the germline V gene. The CDR3 coding sequence is TGTGCCAGCAGTCCCCTAGGACAGGGAGACTCTGGAAACACCATATATTTT. Encoded protein: CASSPLGQGDSGNTIYF.

The V call is TRBV2, the J call TRBJ2-3, with D perhaps matching TRBD1 (6 bases). CDR3 length: 14 amino acids. Trimming removed 6 bases from V and 2 bases from J, with 12 bases in between. Germline V gives CDR1 SNHLY, CDR2 FYNNEI. The CDR3 loop is CASREDSYTDTQYF. CDR3 in DNA: TGTGCCAGCAGAGAGGACAGCTACACAGATACGCAGTATTTT.

The table lists this clone with a count of one. This sequence joins TRBV18 and TRBJ1-3; possibly TRBD1 for D (5 bases). The CDR3 contains 16 residues. The germline gives CDR1 KGHSH, CDR2 LQKENI. Trimming removed 3 bases from V and 2 bases from J, with 14 bases in between. CDR3 sequence reads: CASSPGRGRTGNTIYF. CDR3 coding DNA: TGTGCCAGCTCACCTGGAAGGGGAAGAACTGGAAACACCATATATTTT. Full variable domain (remainder filled in from reference TRBV18 and TRBJ1-3): NAGVMQNPRHLVRRRGQEARLRCSPMKGHSHVYWYRQLPEEGLKFMVYLQKENIIDESGMPKERFSAEFPKEGPSILRIQQVVRGDSAAYFCASSPGRGRTGNTIYFGEGSWLTVV.

The chain has TRBV7-9 and TRBJ2-1; D ambiguous. The CDR3 runs to 12 residues. Germline V gives CDR1 SEHNR, CDR2 FQNEAQ (reference sequence). V lost 7 bases to trimming and J lost 12 bases, with 16 bases between them. Here the CDR3 DNA reads TGTGCCAGCAATCCAGGTCCTTCACCGCAGTTCTTC. Translation: CASNPGPSPQFF. Full variable domain (missing parts from reference TRBV7-9 and TRBJ2-1): DTGVSQNPRHKITKRGQNVTFRCDPISEHNRLYWYRQTLGQGPEFLTYFQNEAQLEKSRLLSDRFSAERPKGSFSTLEIQRTEQGDSAMYLCASNPGPSPQFFGPGTRLTVL.

V and J are TRBV6-5 and TRBJ2-7, with D hard to call. The CDR3 is 15 residues long. The V end lost 4 bases, the J end lost 0 bases, and 13 bases lay between the germline ends. Germline V gene data show CDR1 as MNHEY and CDR2 as SVGAGI. The CDR3 DNA sequence: TGTGCCAGCAGTTTCGGACGGAAAGGCTCCTACGAGCAGTACTTC. This encodes CASSFGRKGSYEQYF.

V is TRBV6-1 and J is TRBJ2-6, with a possible D match to TRBD2 (6 bases). Deletions cut 6 bases from V and 0 bases from J, with 6 bases between. The CDR3 totals 14 residues. Germline V gene sequence: CDR1 MNHNS, CDR2 SASEGT. CDR3 bases: TGTGCCAGCAGGGGGGGCTCTGGGGCCAACGTCCTGACTTTC. Its protein product is CASRGGSGANVLTF.

J is TRBJ1-1 and V is TRBV19; tentative D call: TRBD1 (5 bases). The CDR3 spans 15 residues. V was trimmed by 7 bases and J by 5 bases, leaving 20 bases between them. Germline V lookup: CDR1 LNHDA, CDR2 SQIVND (reference sequence). The CDR3 is CASNARVGDGTEAFF. CDR3 DNA sequence: TGTGCCAGTAATGCCAGAGTGGGGGACGGGACTGAAGCTTTCTTT.

V is TRBV19 and J is TRBJ1-1; TRBD1 is a possible D gene (6 bases). V was clipped by 8 bases and J by 1 base, with 14 bases between them. CDR3 size: 14 residues. CDR1 and CDR2 (germline): LNHDA, SQIVND (reference sequence). DNA for the CDR3: TGTGCCAGTCTCCAGGGGTACCCGAACACTGAAGCTTTCTTT. Residues: CASLQGYPNTEAFF.

The chain couples TRBV4-1 to TRBJ1-5; possible D gene TRBD1, 6 bases. Trimming cost V 1 base and J 6 bases, with 19 bases left between them. From germline, CDR1 is MGHRA and CDR2 YSYEKL. The CDR3 is made up of 17 amino acids. CDR3 coding DNA: TGCGCCAGCAGCCAAGTCTCGAATATTAGGGGGTCTCAGCCCCAGCATTTT. This translates into CASSQVSNIRGSQPQHF.

This chain links TRBV30 with TRBJ2-3; D is undetermined. V lost 0 bases, J lost 2 bases, and 12 bases lay in between. Germline V lookup: CDR1 GTSNPN, CDR2 SVGIG (reference sequence). This CDR3 comprises 15 residues. The CDR3, as DNA: TGTGCCTGGAGTGTACCTAGGCAGTACACAGATACGCAGTATTTT. This codes for CAWSVPRQYTDTQYF.

This rearrangement joins TRBV7-7 to TRBJ2-2; D is uncertain. Germline CDR1 SSHAT, CDR2 FNYEAQ (reference sequence). V lost 5 bases and J lost 0, with 7 bases in between. The length of the CDR3 is 14 residues. The CDR3 coding sequence is TGTGCCAGCAGCGTGATCTCGAACACCGGGGAGCTGTTTTTT. Translation gives CASSVISNTGELFF.

This sequence joins TRBV4-3 and TRBJ2-7; 7 bases agree with TRBD2. Looked up from germline, CDR1 is LGHNA and CDR2 is YSLEER. J was trimmed by 6 bases and V by 1 base; bases with no gene match: 9. CDR3 length: 15 amino acids. In DNA, the CDR3 is TGCGCCAGCAGCCAAGTAGGTCGGGAGCGGGGCGAGCAGTACTTC. This encodes CASSQVGRERGEQYF.

J is TRBJ2-2 and V is TRBV6-6, with 8 bases identical to TRBD1. The J segment lost 1 base and the V segment lost 6 bases, leaving 4 bases of the junction unmatched. The CDR3 length is 15 residues. Germline V gene sequence: CDR1 MNHNY, CDR2 SVGAGI (reference sequence). In DNA form, the CDR3 reads TGTGCCAGCAGCGGACAGGGAAAGAACACCGGGGAGCTGTTTTTT. This sequence encodes CASSGQGKNTGELFF.

In this sample, this clone turned up a few times. The genes are TRBV2 and TRBJ2-7; perhaps TRBD2 as D (5 bases). CDR1 is SNHLY, CDR2 FYNNEI, per germline. The V end was cut by 3 bases, the J end by 2 bases, with 11 bases between. There are 14 residues in the CDR3. CDR3 sequence (DNA): TGTGCCAGCAGTGATCCGGGGAATCCCTACGAGCAGTACTTC. It translates to CASSDPGNPYEQYF.

This rearrangement joins TRBV29-1 to TRBJ1-2, with no clear D. This CDR3 has 11 amino acids. Germline V gene sequence: CDR1 SQVTM, CDR2 ANQGSEA. The V gene lost 7 bases and the J gene lost 8 bases, with 14 bases spanning the gap. CDR3 protein: CSASLSWGYTF. CDR3 nucleotides: TGCAGCGCATCCCTGTCCTGGGGCTACACCTTC. The whole variable domain, filled in from reference TRBV29-1 and TRBJ1-2, reads SAVISQKPSRDICQRGTSLTIQCQVDSQVTMMFWYRQQPGQSLTLIATANQGSEATYESGFVIDKFPISRPNLTFSTLTVSNMSPEDSSIYLCSASLSWGYTFGSGTRLTVV.

Only a few counts were recorded for this clone. The chain carries TRBV4-1 and TRBJ2-2, with D perhaps being TRBD1 or TRBD2 (5 bases each). This CDR3 is 17 amino acids long. Germline lookup yields CDR1 MGHRA and CDR2 YSYEKL. Deletions cut 3 bases from V and 2 bases from J, with 16 bases between. The CDR3 nucleotides read TGCGCCAGCAGCCAGTACATACAGGAGGCAAACACCGGGGAGCTGTTTTTT. Protein: CASSQYIQEANTGELFF.